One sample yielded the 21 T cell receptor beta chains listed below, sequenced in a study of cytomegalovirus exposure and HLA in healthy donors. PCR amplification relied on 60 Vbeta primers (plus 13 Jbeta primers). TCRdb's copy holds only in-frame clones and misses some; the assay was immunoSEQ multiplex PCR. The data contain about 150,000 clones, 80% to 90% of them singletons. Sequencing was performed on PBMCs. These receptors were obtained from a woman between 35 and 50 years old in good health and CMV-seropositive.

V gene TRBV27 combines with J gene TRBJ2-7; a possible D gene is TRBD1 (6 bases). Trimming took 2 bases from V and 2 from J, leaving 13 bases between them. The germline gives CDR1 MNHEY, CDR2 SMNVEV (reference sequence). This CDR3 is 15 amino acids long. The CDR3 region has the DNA TGTGCCAGCAGTTTAGCAGGGGCGAACCCCTACGAGCAGTACTTC. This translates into CASSLAGANPYEQYF.

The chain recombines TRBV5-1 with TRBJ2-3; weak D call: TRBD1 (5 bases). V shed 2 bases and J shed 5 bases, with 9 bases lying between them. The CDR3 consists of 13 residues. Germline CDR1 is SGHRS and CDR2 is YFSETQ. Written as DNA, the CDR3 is TGCGCCAGCAGCTTCCCAGGGCTAGATACGCAGTATTTT. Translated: CASSFPGLDTQYF.

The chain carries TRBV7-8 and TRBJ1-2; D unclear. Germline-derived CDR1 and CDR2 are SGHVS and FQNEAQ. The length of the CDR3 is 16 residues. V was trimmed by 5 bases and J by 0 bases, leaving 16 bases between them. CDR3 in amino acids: CASSPLGEGANYGYTF. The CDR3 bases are TGTGCCAGCAGCCCCTTGGGAGAGGGCGCTAACTATGGCTACACCTTC.

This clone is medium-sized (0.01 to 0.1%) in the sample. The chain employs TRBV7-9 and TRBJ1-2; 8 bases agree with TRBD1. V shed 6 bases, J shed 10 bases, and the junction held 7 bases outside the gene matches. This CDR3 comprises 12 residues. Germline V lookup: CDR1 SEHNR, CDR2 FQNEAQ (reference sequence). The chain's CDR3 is CASRLDRAAYTF. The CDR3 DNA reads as TGTGCCAGCAGACTGGACAGGGCGGCCTACACCTTC. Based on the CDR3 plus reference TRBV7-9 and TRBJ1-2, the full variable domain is DTGVSQNPRHKITKRGQNVTFRCDPISEHNRLYWYRQTLGQGPEFLTYFQNEAQLEKSRLLSDRFSAERPKGSFSTLEIQRTEQGDSAMYLCASRLDRAAYTFGSGTRLTVV.

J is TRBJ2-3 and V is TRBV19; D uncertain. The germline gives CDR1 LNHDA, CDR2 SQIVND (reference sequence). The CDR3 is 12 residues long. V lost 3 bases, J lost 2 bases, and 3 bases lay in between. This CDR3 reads CASSMATDTQYF. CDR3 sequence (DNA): TGTGCCAGTAGTATGGCCACAGATACGCAGTATTTT.

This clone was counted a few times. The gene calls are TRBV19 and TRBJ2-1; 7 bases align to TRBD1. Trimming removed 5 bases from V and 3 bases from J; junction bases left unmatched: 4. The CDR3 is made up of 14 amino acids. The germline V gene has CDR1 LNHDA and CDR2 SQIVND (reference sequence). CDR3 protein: CASSRGQVYNEQFF. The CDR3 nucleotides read TGTGCCAGTAGTCGCGGACAGGTCTACAATGAGCAGTTCTTC. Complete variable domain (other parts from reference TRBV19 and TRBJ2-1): DGGITQSPKYLFRKEGQNVTLSCEQNLNHDAMYWYRQDPGQGLRLIYYSQIVNDFQKGDIAEGYSVSREKKESFPLTVTSAQKNPTAFYLCASSRGQVYNEQFFGPGTRLTVL.

The CDR3, as DNA: TGTGCCAGCAGCCCACCCTTTGGACAGGGTCTGGGCGAGCAGTACTTC. It codes for CASSPPFGQGLGEQYF. This sequence joins TRBV7-9 and TRBJ2-7; 8 bases fit TRBD1. The CDR3 consists of 16 residues. Per germline, CDR1 SEHNR and CDR2 FQNEAQ (reference sequence). V gave up 5 bases and J gave up 6 bases; unmatched junction bases: 15.

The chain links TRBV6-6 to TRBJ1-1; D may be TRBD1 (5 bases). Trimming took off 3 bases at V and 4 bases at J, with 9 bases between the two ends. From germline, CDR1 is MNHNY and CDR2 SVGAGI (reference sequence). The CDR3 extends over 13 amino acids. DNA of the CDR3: TGTGCCAGCAGTTATCAGGGAACCACTGAAGCTTTCTTT. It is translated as CASSYQGTTEAFF.

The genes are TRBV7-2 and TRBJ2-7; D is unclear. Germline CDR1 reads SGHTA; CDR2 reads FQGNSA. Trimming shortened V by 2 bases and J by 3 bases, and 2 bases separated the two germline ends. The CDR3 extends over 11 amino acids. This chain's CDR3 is CASSLLYEQYF. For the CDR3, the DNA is TGTGCCAGCAGCTTACTCTACGAGCAGTACTTC.

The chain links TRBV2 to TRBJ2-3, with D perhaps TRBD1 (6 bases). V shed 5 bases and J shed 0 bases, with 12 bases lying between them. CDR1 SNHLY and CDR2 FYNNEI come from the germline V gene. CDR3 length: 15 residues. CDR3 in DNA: TGTGCCAGCAGTCTCCGGGACATTAGCACAGATACGCAGTATTTT. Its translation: CASSLRDISTDTQYF.

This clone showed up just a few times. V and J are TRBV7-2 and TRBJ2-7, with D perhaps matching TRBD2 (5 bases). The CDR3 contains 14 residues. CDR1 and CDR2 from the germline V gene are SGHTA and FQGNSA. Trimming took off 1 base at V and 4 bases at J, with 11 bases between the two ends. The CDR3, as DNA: TGTGCCAGCAGCTTAGAGGGCGGAGGATACGAGCAGTACTTC. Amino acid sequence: CASSLEGGGYEQYF.

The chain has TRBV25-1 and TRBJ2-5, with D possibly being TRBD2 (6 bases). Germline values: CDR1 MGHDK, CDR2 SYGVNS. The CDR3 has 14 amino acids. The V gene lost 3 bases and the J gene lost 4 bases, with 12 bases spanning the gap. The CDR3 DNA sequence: TGTGCCAGCAGTGAGCAATGGAGGGCAGAGACCCAGTACTTC. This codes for CASSEQWRAETQYF.

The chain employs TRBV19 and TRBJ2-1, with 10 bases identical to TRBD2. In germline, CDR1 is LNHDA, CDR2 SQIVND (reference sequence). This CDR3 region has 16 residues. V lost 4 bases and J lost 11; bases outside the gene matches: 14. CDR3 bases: TGTGCCAGTAGTACCTACCAGCGGGAGGGCCAAGGTCAGCAGTTCTTC. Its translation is CASSTYQREGQGQQFF.

The CDR3 DNA sequence: TGTGCCAGCAGACCGGGACACCGTACCTACGAGCAGTACTTC. The encoded protein is CASRPGHRTYEQYF. This chain connects TRBV7-2 to TRBJ2-7; perhaps TRBD1 as D (6 bases). This CDR3 spans 14 amino acids. Germline CDR1 and CDR2: SGHTA and FQGNSA. V was pared by 6 bases and J by 2 bases, with 14 bases between.

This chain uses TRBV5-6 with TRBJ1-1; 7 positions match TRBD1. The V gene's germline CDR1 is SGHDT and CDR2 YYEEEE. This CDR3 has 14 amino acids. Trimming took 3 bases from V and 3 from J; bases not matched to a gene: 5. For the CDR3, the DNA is TGTGCCAGCAGCTGGGGGACAGCTCACACTGAAGCTTTCTTT. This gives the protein CASSWGTAHTEAFF.

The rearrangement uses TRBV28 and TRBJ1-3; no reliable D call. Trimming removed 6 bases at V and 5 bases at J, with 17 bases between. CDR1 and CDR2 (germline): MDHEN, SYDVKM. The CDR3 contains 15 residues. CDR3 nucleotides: TGTGCCAGCAGCCCCGACTCCCGATGGAGAAACACCATATATTTT. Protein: CASSPDSRWRNTIYF. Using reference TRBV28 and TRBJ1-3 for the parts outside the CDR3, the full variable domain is DVKVTQSSRYLVKRTGEKVFLECVQDMDHENMFWYRQDPGLGLRLIYFSYDVKMKEKGDIPEGYSVSREKKERFSLILESASTNQTSMYLCASSPDSRWRNTIYFGEGSWLTVV.

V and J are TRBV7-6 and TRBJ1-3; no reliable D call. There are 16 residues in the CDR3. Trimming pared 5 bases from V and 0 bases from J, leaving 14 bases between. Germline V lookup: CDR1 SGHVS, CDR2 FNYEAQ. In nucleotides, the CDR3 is TGTGCCAGCAGCCAAGGCGGCGGAGGCTCTGGAAACACCATATATTTT. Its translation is CASSQGGGGSGNTIYF.

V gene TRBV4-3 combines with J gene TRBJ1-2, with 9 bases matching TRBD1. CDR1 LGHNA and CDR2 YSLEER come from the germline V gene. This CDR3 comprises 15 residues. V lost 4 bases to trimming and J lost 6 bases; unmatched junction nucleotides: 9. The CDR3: CASSPDTGTGNGYTF. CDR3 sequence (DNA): TGCGCCAGCAGCCCGGACACCGGGACAGGGAATGGCTACACCTTC.

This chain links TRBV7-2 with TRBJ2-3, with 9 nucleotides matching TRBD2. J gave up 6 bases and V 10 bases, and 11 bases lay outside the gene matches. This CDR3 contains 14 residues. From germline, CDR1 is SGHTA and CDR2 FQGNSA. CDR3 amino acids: CATTQGLARDTQYF. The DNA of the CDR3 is TGTGCCACCACACAGGGACTAGCCAGGGATACGCAGTATTTT.

Written as DNA, the CDR3 is TGTGCCAGCAGTCCGGGGACAGGGAGGACAGATACGCAGTATTTT. This sequence encodes CASSPGTGRTDTQYF. The J gene is TRBJ2-3, the V gene TRBV6-5; 9 bases fit TRBD1. The germline gives CDR1 MNHEY, CDR2 SVGAGI. Trimming cost V 5 bases and J 3 bases; bases outside gene matches: 6. This CDR3 has 15 residues.

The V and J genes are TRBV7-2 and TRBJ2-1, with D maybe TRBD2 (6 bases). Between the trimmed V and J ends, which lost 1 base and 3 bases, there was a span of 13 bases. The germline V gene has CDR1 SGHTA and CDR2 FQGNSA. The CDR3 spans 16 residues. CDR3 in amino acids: CASSLGGARYYNEQFF. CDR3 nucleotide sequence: TGTGCCAGCAGCTTAGGCGGGGCTCGATACTACAATGAGCAGTTCTTC.